The subject of this entry is one TCR beta chain. The method was immunoSEQ multiplex PCR; TCRdb's version includes in-frame clones alone and lacks a portion of them. The data contain roughly 40,000 clones, more than 80% of them singletons. The V end lost 6 bases, the J end lost 7 bases, and 11 bases lay between the germline ends. Germline assignment: CDR1 KGHDR and CDR2 SFDVKD. The CDR3 length is 13 residues. This record belongs to a study of blood T cell repertoires in COVID-19. Sequencing was performed on peripheral blood. The chain has TRBV24-1 and TRBJ1-4; D is perhaps TRBD1 (6 bases). The receptor was isolated from a man between 45 and 60 years old with COVID-19, enrolled during active disease. Written as DNA, the CDR3 is TGTGCCACCAGTCGGGACACGTCTGAAAAACTGTTTTTT. It specifies CATSRDTSEKLFF.